Detailed here is one T cell receptor beta chain. Antigen specificity is unknown. Libraries were prepared by immunoSEQ multiplex PCR; TCRdb keeps only in-frame clonotypes and omits some of them. The sample has more than 30,000 clones; 70% to 90% are singletons. This specimen comes from a study of T cells in localized non-small cell lung cancer. Study results and caveats: Heterogeneity within the tumor remains possible, as just one region underwent sequencing.

The germline V gene has CDR1 SGHTA and CDR2 FQGNSA. Deletions cut 4 bases from V and 2 bases from J, with 11 bases between. This CDR3 spans 14 amino acids. The rearrangement joins TRBV7-2 to TRBJ2-5; a possible D gene is TRBD2 (6 bases). This TCR was recovered from a woman between 35 and 70 years old with stage III lung adenocarcinoma. Sequenced material: peripheral blood mononuclear cells, taken before any cancer treatment. The CDR3 protein is CASSSLGGQETQYF. The DNA for the CDR3 is TGTGCCAGCAGCTCCTTGGGGGGACAAGAGACCCAGTACTTC. Full variable domain (missing parts from reference TRBV7-2 and TRBJ2-5): GAGVSQSPSNKVTEKGKDVELRCDPISGHTALYWYRQSLGQGLEFLIYFQGNSAPDKSGLPSDRFSAERTGGSVSTLTIQRTQQEDSAVYLCASSSLGGQETQYFGPGTRLLVL.